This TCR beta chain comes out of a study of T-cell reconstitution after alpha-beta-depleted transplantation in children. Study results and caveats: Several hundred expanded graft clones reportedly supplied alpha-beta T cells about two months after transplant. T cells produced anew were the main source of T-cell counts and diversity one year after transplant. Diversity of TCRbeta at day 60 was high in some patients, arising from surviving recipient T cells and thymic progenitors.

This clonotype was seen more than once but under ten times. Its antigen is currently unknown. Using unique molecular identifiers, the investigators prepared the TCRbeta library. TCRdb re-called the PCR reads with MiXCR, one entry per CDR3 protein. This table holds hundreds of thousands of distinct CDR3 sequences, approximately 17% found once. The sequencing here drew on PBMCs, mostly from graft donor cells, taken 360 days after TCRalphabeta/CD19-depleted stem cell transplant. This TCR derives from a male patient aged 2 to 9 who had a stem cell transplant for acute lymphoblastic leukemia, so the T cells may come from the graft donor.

The CDR3 sequence is CSAHRDRSYEQYF. The CDR3 coding sequence is TGCAGTGCCCACAGGGATAGGTCCTACGAGCAGTACTTC. V and J are TRBV20-1 and TRBJ2-7; the D gene is possibly TRBD1 (6 bases). Germline CDR1 and CDR2: DFQATT and SNEGSKA (reference sequence). The CDR3 has 13 amino acids. Trimming took 6 bases from V and 1 from J, leaving 13 bases between them.